Listed here are 20 T cell receptor beta chains from one sample, sequenced in a study of CD8+ T cells in alopecia areata. Extracted RNA was reverse transcribed into cDNA, the sequencing template. This table comes from immunoSEQ multiplex PCR, and its TCRdb copy is limited to in-frame clones, with some not included. The sample shows almost 35,000 clones, approximately 52% of them seen only once. The sample taken for sequencing was NKG2D-high CD8+ T cells sorted from blood. The origin of the receptors is a human donor with alopecia areata.

This clone came up a few times. The CDR3 bases are TGTGCCAGCAGTTTGACGCTTTGGGCCACTGAAGCTTTCTTT. Residues: CASSLTLWATEAFF. The V gene is TRBV27, the J gene TRBJ1-1; D is unclear. The CDR3 extends over 14 amino acids. From germline, CDR1 is MNHEY and CDR2 SMNVEV (reference sequence). V lost 3 bases to trimming and J lost 4 bases, with 12 bases between them.

The chain carries TRBV5-1 and TRBJ2-2, with TRBD1 matching 9 bases. V dropped 4 bases and J dropped 7; count of bases not matched to a gene: 11. Germline CDR1 and CDR2: SGHRS and YFSETQ. This CDR3 comprises 16 residues. The CDR3 nucleotides are TGCGCCAGCAGCCAAATGGGACAGGGAGTCGGCGGGGAGCTGTTTTTT. This sequence encodes CASSQMGQGVGGELFF.

The chain carries TRBV7-2 and TRBJ1-5; no firm D call. V was pared by 5 bases and J by 5 bases, with 16 bases between. Germline V gene lookup returns CDR1 SGHTA and CDR2 FQGNSA. This CDR3 is 15 amino acids long. The chain's CDR3 is CASSRKARADQPQHF. Here the CDR3 DNA reads TGTGCCAGCAGCCGGAAGGCAAGGGCGGATCAGCCCCAGCATTTT.

The V gene is TRBV5-1, the J gene TRBJ2-2; TRBD2 agrees at 7 bases. The V gene end was trimmed by 6 bases and the J gene end by 0 bases; junction bases not matched to a gene: 5. Germline assignment: CDR1 SGHRS and CDR2 YFSETQ. CDR3 length: 15 amino acids. The CDR3 is CASTGRYPNTGELFF. The DNA of the CDR3 is TGCGCCAGCACCGGGAGGTATCCGAACACCGGGGAGCTGTTTTTT.

The rearrangement links TRBV7-2 to TRBJ2-3; a possible D gene is TRBD2 (5 bases). The CDR3 consists of 14 residues. V gave up 5 bases and J gave up 1 base, with 10 bases separating them. Germline loops: CDR1 SGHTA, CDR2 FQGNSA. CDR3 region: CASSTWTGTDTQYF. The DNA of the CDR3 is TGTGCCAGCAGCACGTGGACTGGCACAGATACGCAGTATTTT.

The chain joins TRBV9 to TRBJ2-2; 10 bases are a match to TRBD1. The germline gives CDR1 SGDLS, CDR2 YYNGEE. V trimming: 3 bases; J trimming: 5 bases; junction bases outside the gene matches: 4. The CDR3 spans 15 residues. The CDR3 loop reads CASSGQGARTGELFF. CDR3 DNA sequence: TGTGCCAGCAGCGGACAGGGGGCGCGTACCGGGGAGCTGTTTTTT.

The V and J genes are TRBV5-1 and TRBJ2-1; D unresolved. The V end lost 5 bases, the J end lost 4 bases, and 7 bases lay between the germline ends. Germline-derived CDR1 and CDR2 are SGHRS and YFSETQ. This CDR3 is 12 amino acids long. The chain's CDR3 is CASRAGYNEQFF. In nucleotides, the CDR3 is TGCGCCAGCAGGGCAGGTTACAATGAGCAGTTCTTC.

In DNA form, the CDR3 reads TGTGCCAGCAGCCCCTGGGCCGGGGAGCTGTTTTTT. Protein product: CASSPWAGELFF. The rearrangement uses TRBV7-2 and TRBJ2-2, with unresolved D. Trimming shortened V by 5 bases and J by 6 bases, and 7 bases separated the two germline ends. The CDR3 is 12 amino acids. The V gene's germline CDR1 is SGHTA and CDR2 FQGNSA.

The sample holds a few counts of this clone. The gene calls are TRBV7-9 and TRBJ1-1; no definite D call. The CDR3 runs to 15 residues. Germline lookup yields CDR1 SEHNR and CDR2 FQNEAQ (reference sequence). V lost 0 bases to trimming and J lost 5 bases, with 13 bases between them. This chain's CDR3 is CASSLARGRETEAFF. The CDR3 nucleotides are TGTGCCAGCAGCTTAGCGCGAGGGCGTGAGACTGAAGCTTTCTTT.

This chain joins TRBV28 and TRBJ2-1; D is perhaps TRBD2 (6 bases). Deletions cut 5 bases from V and 0 bases from J, with 14 bases between. CDR1 is MDHEN, CDR2 SYDVKM, per germline. This CDR3 is 16 amino acids long. This CDR3 is CASSLLALSSYNEQFF. The CDR3 DNA reads as TGTGCCAGCAGTCTACTAGCCTTGAGCTCCTACAATGAGCAGTTCTTC.

The CDR3 nucleotides are TGTGCCAGTAGTATGGTGATAGGCACTGAAGCTTTCTTT. Its protein is CASSMVIGTEAFF. The chain joins TRBV19 to TRBJ1-1; D not certain. This CDR3 contains 13 residues. Germline assignment: CDR1 LNHDA and CDR2 SQIVND (reference sequence). Trimming cost V 3 bases and J 4 bases, with 9 bases left between them.

Notes on this clone: The junction and the germline gene differ at one end; a read error may be behind it. CDR3 protein: CASTLSGAEQFF. The CDR3 DNA reads as TGTGCCAGCACCTTAAGCGGAGCGGAGCAGTTCTTC. This chain joins TRBV11-2 and TRBJ2-1, with a weak D call TRBD2 (5 bases). Germline loops: CDR1 SGHAT, CDR2 FQNNGV. The CDR3 is 12 amino acids.

This clone was observed a few times. With a far larger clone one base away, a read error is the likely cause. In the same sample, other DNA sequences code for this CDR3. CDR3 bases: TGCGCCAGCAGCCCGACAGGGCGGAGTAGTGAAAAACTGTTTTTT. Translating gives CASSPTGRSSEKLFF. This chain connects TRBV4-1 to TRBJ1-4; TRBD1 aligns across 7 bases. J was trimmed by 7 bases and V by 4 bases; bases with no gene match: 9. The CDR3 runs 15 residues. CDR1 MGHRA and CDR2 YSYEKL come from the germline V gene.

The chain is built from TRBV19 and TRBJ2-3; D call uncertain. This CDR3 spans 13 amino acids. The germline CDR1 and CDR2 sequences are LNHDA and SQIVND (reference sequence). Trimming stripped 3 bases from V and 6 bases from J, with 10 bases between. This chain's CDR3 is CASSIGYADTQYF. The CDR3 DNA sequence: TGTGCCAGTAGTATTGGGTATGCGGATACGCAGTATTTT.

V usage is TRBV27 and J usage is TRBJ2-7; tentative D call: TRBD1 (6 bases). Trimming took 6 bases from V and 3 from J, leaving 12 bases between them. This CDR3 contains 13 residues. CDR1 and CDR2 (germline): MNHEY, SMNVEV (reference sequence). The CDR3 protein is CASRPRQDYEQYF. CDR3 nucleotide sequence: TGTGCCAGCAGACCTCGACAGGACTACGAGCAGTACTTC.

This clone appeared a single time. CDR3 nucleotides: TGTGCCAGCAGGGAGGGAGGGGGCGCGTACAATGAGCAGTTCTTC. Translated, it gives CASREGGGAYNEQFF. The genes are TRBV7-8 and TRBJ2-1; D may be TRBD1 or TRBD2 (7 bases each). V was trimmed by 6 bases and J by 4 bases, leaving 16 bases between them. The V gene's germline CDR1 is SGHVS and CDR2 FQNEAQ. The length of the CDR3 is 15 residues.

The genes are TRBV7-2 and TRBJ2-5; 14 nucleotides line up with TRBD2. CDR1 is SGHTA, CDR2 FQGNSA, per germline. The CDR3 extends over 16 amino acids. V trimming: 3 bases; J trimming: 4 bases; junction bases outside the gene matches: 4. CDR3 region: CASSLTSGGAGETQYF. The CDR3 nucleotides read TGTGCCAGCAGCTTGACTAGCGGGGGGGCCGGAGAGACCCAGTACTTC.

The V call is TRBV6-1, the J call TRBJ2-1; D is perhaps TRBD1 (5 bases). Germline V gene data show CDR1 as MNHNS and CDR2 as SASEGT. The CDR3 consists of 14 residues. Trimming took 1 base from V and 3 from J, leaving 7 bases between them. The CDR3 sequence: CASSEVTVYNEQFF. As DNA, the CDR3 is TGTGCCAGCAGTGAAGTGACAGTCTACAATGAGCAGTTCTTC.

In its sample, this clone was seen a few times. The chain links TRBV29-1 to TRBJ2-7; 10 bases agree with TRBD1. V shed 1 base, J shed 2 bases, and the junction held 2 bases outside the gene matches. The CDR3 has 14 amino acids. Germline V gives CDR1 SQVTM, CDR2 ANQGSEA. CDR3 DNA sequence: TGCAGCGTTGAAGGACAGGGGGCGACCTACGAGCAGTACTTC. This encodes CSVEGQGATYEQYF.

This clone turned up a few times. The chain employs TRBV19 and TRBJ2-1; D unclear. The ends were cut back, 5 bases at V and 7 bases at J, with 12 bases in the middle. Germline CDR1 and CDR2: LNHDA and SQIVND (reference sequence). The CDR3 consists of 13 residues. DNA for the CDR3: TGTGCCAGTAGTTCGGCAGTCGGGAATGAGCAGTTCTTC. Amino acid sequence: CASSSAVGNEQFF.